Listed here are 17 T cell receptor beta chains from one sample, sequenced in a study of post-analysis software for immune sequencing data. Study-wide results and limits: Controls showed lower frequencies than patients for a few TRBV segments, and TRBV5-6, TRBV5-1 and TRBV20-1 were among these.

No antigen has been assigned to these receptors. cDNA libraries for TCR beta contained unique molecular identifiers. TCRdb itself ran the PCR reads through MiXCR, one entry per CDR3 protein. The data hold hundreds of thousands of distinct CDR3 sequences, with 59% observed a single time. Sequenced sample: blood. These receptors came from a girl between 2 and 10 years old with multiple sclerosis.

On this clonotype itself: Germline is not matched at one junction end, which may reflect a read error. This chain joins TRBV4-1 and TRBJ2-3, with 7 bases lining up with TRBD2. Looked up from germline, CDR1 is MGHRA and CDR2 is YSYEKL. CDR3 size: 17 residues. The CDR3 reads CASSHPVRRAGEDAQYF. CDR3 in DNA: TGCGCCAGCAGCCACCCCGTCCGTCGGGCGGGAGAAGATGCGCAGTATTTT.

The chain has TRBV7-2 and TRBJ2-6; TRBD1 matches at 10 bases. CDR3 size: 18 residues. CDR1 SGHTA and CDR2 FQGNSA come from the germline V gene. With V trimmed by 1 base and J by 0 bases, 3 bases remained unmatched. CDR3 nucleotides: TGTGCCAGCAGCTTAGTGGGACAGGGGCTCTCTGGGGCCAACGTCCTGACTTTC. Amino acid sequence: CASSLVGQGLSGANVLTF.

CDR3 bases: TGCAGCGGTTTCTCGGGGGCCAAAAACATTCAGTACTTC. Residues: CSGFSGAKNIQYF. The V and J genes are TRBV29-1 and TRBJ2-4; D may be TRBD2 (5 bases). CDR1 is SQVTM and CDR2 is ANQGSEA in the germline V gene. CDR3 size: 13 residues. The V end was cut by 7 bases, the J end by 1 base, with 11 bases between.

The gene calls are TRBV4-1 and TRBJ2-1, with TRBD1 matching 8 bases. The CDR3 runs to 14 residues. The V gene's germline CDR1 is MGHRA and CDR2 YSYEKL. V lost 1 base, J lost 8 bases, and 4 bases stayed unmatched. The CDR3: CASSQGQGMDEQFF. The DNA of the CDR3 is TGCGCCAGCAGCCAAGGACAGGGGATGGATGAGCAGTTCTTC.

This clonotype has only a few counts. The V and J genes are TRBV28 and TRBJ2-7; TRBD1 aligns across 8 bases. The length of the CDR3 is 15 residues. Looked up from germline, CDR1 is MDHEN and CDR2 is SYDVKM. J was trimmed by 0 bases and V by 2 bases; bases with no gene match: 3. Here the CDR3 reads CASSLRQGASYEQYF. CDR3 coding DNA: TGTGCCAGCAGTTTACGGCAGGGGGCCTCCTACGAGCAGTACTTC.

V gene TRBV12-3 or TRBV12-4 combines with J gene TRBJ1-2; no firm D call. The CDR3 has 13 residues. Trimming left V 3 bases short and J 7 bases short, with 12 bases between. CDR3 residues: CASSFVGLGGYTF. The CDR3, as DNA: TGTGCCAGCAGTTTTGTAGGTCTGGGTGGCTACACCTTC.

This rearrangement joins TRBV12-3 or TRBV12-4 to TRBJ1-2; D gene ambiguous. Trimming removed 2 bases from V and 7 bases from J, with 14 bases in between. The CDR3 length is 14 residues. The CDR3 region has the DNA TGTGCCAGCAGTTTAAGGGCCGGCCCGGGTGGCTACACCTTC. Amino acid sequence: CASSLRAGPGGYTF.

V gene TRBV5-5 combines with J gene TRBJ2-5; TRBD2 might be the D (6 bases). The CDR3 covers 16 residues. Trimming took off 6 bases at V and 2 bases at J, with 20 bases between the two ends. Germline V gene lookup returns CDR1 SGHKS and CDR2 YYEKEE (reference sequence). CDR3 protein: CASTNLKEGPQETQYF. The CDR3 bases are TGTGCCAGCACCAACTTAAAGGAGGGGCCGCAAGAGACCCAGTACTTC. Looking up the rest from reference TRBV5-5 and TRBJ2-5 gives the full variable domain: DAGVTQSPTHLIKTRGQQVTLRCSPISGHKSVSWYQQVLGQGPQFIFQYYEKEERGRGNFPDRFSARQFPNYSSELNVNALLLGDSALYLCASTNLKEGPQETQYFGPGTRLLVL.

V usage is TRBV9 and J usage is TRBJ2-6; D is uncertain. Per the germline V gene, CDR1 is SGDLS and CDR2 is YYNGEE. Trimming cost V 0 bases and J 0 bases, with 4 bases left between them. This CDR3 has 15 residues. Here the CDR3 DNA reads TGTGCCAGCAGCGTAGCCAGCTCTGGGGCCAACGTCCTGACTTTC. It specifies CASSVASSGANVLTF. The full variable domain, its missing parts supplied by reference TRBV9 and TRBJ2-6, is DSGVTQTPKHLITATGQRVTLRCSPRSGDLSVYWYQQSLDQGLQFLIQYYNGEERAKGNILERFSAQQFPDLHSELNLSSLELGDSALYFCASSVASSGANVLTFGAGSRLTVL.

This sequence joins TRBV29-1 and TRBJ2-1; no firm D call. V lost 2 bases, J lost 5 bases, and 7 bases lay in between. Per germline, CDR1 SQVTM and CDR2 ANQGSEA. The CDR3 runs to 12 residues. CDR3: CSVERTDNEQFF. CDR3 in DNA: TGCAGCGTTGAAAGAACAGACAATGAGCAGTTCTTC.

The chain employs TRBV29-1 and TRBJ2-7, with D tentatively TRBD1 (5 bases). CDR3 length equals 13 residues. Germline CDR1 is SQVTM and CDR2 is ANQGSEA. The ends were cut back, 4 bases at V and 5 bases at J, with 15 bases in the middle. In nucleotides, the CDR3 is TGCAGCGTTGTTCCCTTCAGGGCCCACGAGCAGTACTTC. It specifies CSVVPFRAHEQYF.

The CDR3 sequence: CASSYGQFSSYEQYF. The CDR3 DNA reads as TGTGCCAGCAGCTATGGACAGTTTAGCTCCTACGAGCAGTACTTC. The chain employs TRBV7-9 and TRBJ2-7, with D possibly matching TRBD1 (6 bases). Per germline, CDR1 SEHNR and CDR2 FQNEAQ (reference sequence). The CDR3 is 15 amino acids. With 4 bases removed from V and 0 bases from J, the gap between germline ends came to 13 bases.

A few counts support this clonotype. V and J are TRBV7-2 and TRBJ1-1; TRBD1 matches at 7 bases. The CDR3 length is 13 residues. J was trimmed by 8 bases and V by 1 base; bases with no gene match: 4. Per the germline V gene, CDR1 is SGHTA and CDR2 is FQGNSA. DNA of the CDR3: TGTGCCAGCAGCTTAGTGCGAGGGGGCGAAGCTTTCTTT. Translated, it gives CASSLVRGGEAFF.

The CDR3 loop reads CASSQGLTKETQYF. DNA for the CDR3: TGTGCCAGCAGCCAGGGACTTACTAAAGAGACCCAGTACTTC. V gene TRBV7-2 combines with J gene TRBJ2-5; D might be TRBD2 (6 bases). This CDR3 region has 14 residues. The germline V gene encodes CDR1 SGHTA and CDR2 FQGNSA. V lost 5 bases to trimming and J lost 3 bases, with 13 bases between them.

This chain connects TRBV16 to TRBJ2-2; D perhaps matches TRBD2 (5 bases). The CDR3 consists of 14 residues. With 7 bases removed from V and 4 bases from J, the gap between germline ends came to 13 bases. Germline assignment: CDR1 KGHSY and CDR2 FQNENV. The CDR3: CASTSRQSTGELFF. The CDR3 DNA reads TGTGCCAGCACTAGCCGGCAGAGCACCGGGGAGCTGTTTTTT.

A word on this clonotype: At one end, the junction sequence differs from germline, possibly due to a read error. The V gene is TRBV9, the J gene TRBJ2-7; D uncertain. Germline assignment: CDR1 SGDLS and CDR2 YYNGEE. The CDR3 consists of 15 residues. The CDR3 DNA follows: TGTGCCAGCAGCGTAGGCGGATCCAATGCCTACGAGCGGTACTTC. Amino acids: CASSVGGSNAYERYF.

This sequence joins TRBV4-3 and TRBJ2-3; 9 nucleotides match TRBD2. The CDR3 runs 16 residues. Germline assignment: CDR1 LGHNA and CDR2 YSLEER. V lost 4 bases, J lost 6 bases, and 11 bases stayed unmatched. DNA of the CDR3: TGCGCCAGCAGCCTACGAGGCGGGGGGGCCGGGGATACGCAGTATTTT. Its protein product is CASSLRGGGAGDTQYF.